This TCR beta chain was sequenced for a study of monozygotic twins with inflammatory bowel disease (dated by TCRdb to the late 2010s). Notes on the research overall: The full study comprised 28 monozygotic twin pairs: nine German pairs (four IBD-concordant, five IBD-discordant) and 19 IBD-discordant Danish pairs. Disease-associated traits were sought mainly through comparisons between IBD patients and their genetically identical healthy co-twins within discordant pairs. Each individual had, on average, about 151 000 unique TCRalpha sequences and 181 000 unique TCRbeta sequences available for analysis.

Overall results and qualifications from the work: TCRbeta repertoire diversity, by inverse Simpson index, was decreased in IBD patients compared with their healthy co-twins. Differing immunosuppressive treatments among patients may have added background noise and inter-individual variability to the repertoires. Compared with healthy twins, IBD patients shared fewer clonotypes with other individuals, and the difference was most pronounced in patients with signs of disease activity. Repertoire similarity did not differ between concordant and discordant twins, possibly due to limited statistical power. The results gave no support for a single strong signal or clonotype linked to IBD. Distinction between different T cell subtypes could not be achieved in the analysis.

About this clonotype itself: Its specific antigen is unknown.

The germline V gene provides CDR1 MGHRA and CDR2 YSYEKL. The CDR3 numbers 14 residues from cysteine through phenylalanine. No DNA was logged. From each donor, an approximately 2.3 ml peripheral blood sample was collected into PAXgene tubes and kept at -80 degrees C. Total RNA was isolated from whole blood with the PAXgene blood miRNA kit on an automated QIAcube, without T cell sorting. Peripheral blood from monozygotic twin pairs concordant or discordant for inflammatory bowel disease was subjected to deep TCRalpha and TCRbeta repertoire profiling with unique molecular barcoding. For every twin pair, smoking habits were documented, and each individual was categorised as a current, former or never smoker. Library prep was done by 5' RACE. For each TCR library, 3,000 to 4,000 ng of total RNA was used. For each sample, cDNA synthesis was carried out in eight separate reactions using SMARTScribe reverse transcriptase. During cDNA synthesis, template switching was used to introduce unique molecular identifiers that contained a 6-nucleotide sample barcode. TCRalpha and TCRbeta cDNA was amplified in two nested PCRs of about 16 and 10 cycles, and bead purification was carried out after each PCR. Before amplification, cDNA was treated with uracil DNA-glycosylase and purified using the QIAquick PCR purification kit. The second PCR added Illumina TruSeq-compatible adapters along with sample-specific barcodes. Library quality and concentration were assessed using TapeStation and Qubit, and roughly 5 ng of each library was pooled. Sequencing of the pooled libraries was done on an Illumina HiSeq2500 single-index Rapid Run using custom sequencing primers and 2 x 100 bp reads. The original methods were these. UMI-based consensus assembly with MiGEC version 1.2.6 was used to correct PCR and sequencing errors. MiXCR version 2.1.1 was used for V(D)J alignment, clonotype assembly and CDR3 extraction. To normalise gene usage, clonotype sharing and MAIT/NKT TCR abundance, the analysis used the top 1000, 10 000 and 20 000 clonotypes per sample. After downsampling to 27 000 UMIs, diversity was calculated as the inverse Simpson index using the vegan R package. Statistical testing used paired Mann-Whitney U tests on the discordant twin pairs and applied Benjamini-Hochberg correction for multiple testing. Following reprocessing of the reads by TCRdb, the data hold one row per CDR3 protein sequence and no DNA is available. Here the V and J calls rest on TCRdb's processing, not on the authors' analysis. The table held for this sample gives some 450,000 distinct CDR3 sequences. The ten largest make up 2.4% of the sample.

The origin of this receptor is a human donor with ulcerative colitis or Crohn's disease, or a healthy co-twin of an affected twin (not recorded which). Input material: blood. The sequence joins TRBV4-1 to TRBJ1-1. Here the CDR3 is given as CASSQVGGGPEAFF.